This is a list of T cell receptor beta chains from one sample in a study of OX40 agonist ivuxolimab in advanced cancers. The method was immunoSEQ multiplex PCR; TCRdb's version includes in-frame clones alone and lacks a portion of them. The data show 65,000 to 80,000 clones, about 88% seen once. Sequencing used CD4+ or CD8+ T cells sorted from blood, obtained in a trial of the OX40 agonist ivuxolimab. The receptors come from an adult with an advanced solid tumor such as melanoma, head and neck, liver or kidney cancer. The CDR3 runs from the conserved cysteine through the conserved F or W. The D gene is left open where the match is weak.

D: TRBD2
V: TRBV5-1
J: TRBJ2-1
CDR3: CASSLSAGAFEQFF

D: NA
V: TRBV4-2
J: TRBJ2-7
CDR3: CASSQELDAGEQYF

D: TRBD2
V: TRBV19
J: TRBJ2-5
CDR3: CASSIRVGGPVETQYF

D: TRBD2
V: TRBV19
J: TRBJ2-1
CDR3: CASSMGGAPYNEQFF

D: NA
V: TRBV5-1
J: TRBJ2-5
CDR3: CASSPLRVQETQYF

D: NA
V: TRBV18
J: TRBJ2-3
CDR3: CASSPRGDTQYF

D: NA
V: TRBV7-2
J: TRBJ1-1
CDR3: CAIRTVNTEAFF

D: TRBD1
V: TRBV15
J: TRBJ2-5
CDR3: CATRTGLNKETQYF

D: TRBD2
V: TRBV5-6
J: TRBJ2-3
CDR3: CASSFSPSGRWPDTQYF

D: NA
V: TRBV9
J: TRBJ2-7
CDR3: CASSVGQPVYEQYF

D: TRBD1
V: TRBV27
J: TRBJ1-2
CDR3: CASSSRGQGRGYTF

D: NA
V: TRBV5-4
J: TRBJ1-3
CDR3: CASSSGTARSGNTIYF

D: TRBD2
V: TRBV18
J: TRBJ2-1
CDR3: CASSPFSGSSSYNEQFF

D: TRBD1
V: TRBV9
J: TRBJ1-1
CDR3: CASSADRGTEAFF

D: NA
V: TRBV7-2
J: TRBJ2-6
CDR3: CASIRDRSSGANVLTF

D: NA
V: TRBV6-6
J: TRBJ1-1
CDR3: CASSLSNTEAFF

D: NA
V: TRBV7-2
J: TRBJ2-1
CDR3: CASSKPGPAIGNSYNEQFF

D: NA
V: TRBV6-1
J: TRBJ1-2
CDR3: CASSEPGGRGNYGYTF

D: NA
V: TRBV4-1
J: TRBJ2-3
CDR3: CASSQGGVSGGSSTDTQYF

D: NA
V: TRBV6-6
J: TRBJ2-5
CDR3: CASSPWGGGETQYF

D: NA
V: TRBV7-7
J: TRBJ2-7
CDR3: CASSPSVSSYEQYF

D: TRBD1
V: TRBV18
J: TRBJ2-7
CDR3: CASSPTGTASYEQYF

D: TRBD1
V: TRBV7-8
J: TRBJ1-2
CDR3: CASTPDRVNGYTF

D: TRBD1
V: TRBV5-4
J: TRBJ2-1
CDR3: CASSLAAGGAENEQFF

D: TRBD1
V: TRBV18
J: TRBJ2-7
CDR3: CASSPQGQGVYEQYF

D: NA
V: TRBV28
J: TRBJ1-2
CDR3: CASSLSRSYGNTF

D: TRBD1
V: TRBV18
J: TRBJ1-2
CDR3: CASSPPTGAANYGYTF

D: NA
V: TRBV11-3
J: TRBJ2-5
CDR3: CASSFWGGGVATIETQYF